These 5 T cell receptor beta chains were all obtained from the same sample, sequenced in a study of vaccination effects on CD4 cells after COVID-19. Upon completion of about ten days in culture, CD4+ T cells were isolated. Each participant was given two doses of one vaccine (BNT162b2 or mRNA-1273). Generated by immunoSEQ multiplex PCR, the TCRdb table keeps only in-frame clones and is missing some. This sample carries approximately 47,000 clones, about three quarters of them seen once, and the ten largest clones take around 6.3%. Antigen specificity for these receptors is unknown. The specimen comprised CD4+ T cells from PBMCs cultured without peptide, sampled after COVID-19 vaccination. The receptors here all came from a human donor who received a COVID-19 vaccine.

This sequence joins TRBV2 and TRBJ2-1, with 10 bases matching TRBD1. This CDR3 has 14 amino acids. V dropped 6 bases and J dropped 6; count of bases not matched to a gene: 5. Germline-derived CDR1 and CDR2 are SNHLY and FYNNEI. CDR3 residues: CASRAGTGVNEQFF. CDR3 in DNA: TGTGCCAGCAGAGCCGGGACAGGGGTCAATGAGCAGTTCTTC.

The J gene is TRBJ1-2, the V gene TRBV12-3 or TRBV12-4; TRBD1 matches 10 bases. The V segment lost 6 bases and the J segment 5 bases; nucleotides outside the gene matches: 3. The CDR3 has 13 residues. The CDR3 spells CASSRGQGYGYTF. Here the CDR3 DNA reads TGTGCCAGCAGCCGGGGACAGGGGTATGGCTACACCTTC.

The V gene is TRBV18, the J gene TRBJ2-7; 10 bases are shared with TRBD1. Per the germline V gene, CDR1 is KGHSH and CDR2 is LQKENI. V was pared by 2 bases and J by 5 bases, with 3 bases of the junction left unmatched. This CDR3 spans 14 amino acids. CDR3 residues: CASSPSGQGNEQYF. CDR3 coding DNA: TGTGCCAGCTCACCATCGGGACAGGGGAACGAGCAGTACTTC.

The table lists this clone with a few counts. The V gene is TRBV29-1, the J gene TRBJ2-7; D is ambiguous. The CDR3 extends over 15 amino acids. Germline CDR1 is SQVTM and CDR2 is ANQGSEA. The V gene lost 2 bases and the J gene lost 0 bases, with 14 bases spanning the gap. CDR3 sequence (DNA): TGCAGCGTTGAATGCCTCCGAGTTAGCTCCTACGAGCAGTACTTC. It codes for CSVECLRVSSYEQYF.

The chain carries TRBV6-1 and TRBJ2-1; possibly TRBD1 for D (6 bases). CDR1 and CDR2 (germline): MNHNS, SASEGT. This CDR3 spans 15 amino acids. V shed 0 bases and J shed 1 base, with 7 bases lying between them. The CDR3 loop is CASSEAGQSYNEQFF. The CDR3 DNA follows: TGTGCCAGCAGTGAAGCCGGACAGTCCTACAATGAGCAGTTCTTC.